The rows below give T cell receptor beta chains drawn from one sample of a study of blood T cell repertoires in COVID-19. Sequenced by immunoSEQ multiplex PCR; TCRdb stores in-frame clones only, minus some. Seen here are approximately 70,000 clones, 70% to 90% observed once, and the top ten hold 3.4%. Sequencing input: peripheral blood. Receptors originate from a woman in her 50s with COVID-19, enrolled during active disease. The CDR3 runs from the conserved cysteine through the conserved F or W. The order of the fields is J gene, D gene, clone size, V gene, CDR3 protein, CDR3 DNA. D genes are given only for firm matches. Rows may omit the clone size; those that give it use once, few, many or a size class.

>TRBJ2-2|TRBD1|few|TRBV4-1
CASSQILRQGWRELFF
TGCGCCAGCAGCCAAATCTTAAGACAGGGCTGGAGGGAGCTGTTTTTT
>TRBJ1-3|NA|NA|TRBV6-5
CASSPNSGNTIYF
TGTGCCAGCAGTCCTAACTCTGGAAACACCATATATTTT
>TRBJ2-2|TRBD2|NA|TRBV11-3
CASSHTSGSMTGELFF
TGTGCCAGCAGTCATACTAGCGGGAGTATGACCGGGGAGCTGTTTTTT
>TRBJ1-2|NA|NA|TRBV7-2
CASSLVGVVGYGYTF
TGTGCCAGCAGCTTAGTAGGGGTGGTTGGCTATGGCTACACCTTC
>TRBJ1-2|NA|NA|TRBV11-3
CASSSRDNLEYGYTF
TGTGCCAGCAGCTCCCGTGATAACCTGGAGTATGGCTACACCTTC
>TRBJ2-4|NA|NA|TRBV28
CASSLQVLGKNIQYF
TGTGCCAGCAGTTTGCAGGTCTTAGGCAAAAACATTCAGTACTTC
>TRBJ2-5|NA|NA|TRBV19
CASSIHGAEETQYF
TGTGCCAGTAGTATACATGGGGCGGAGGAGACCCAGTACTTC
>TRBJ2-4|TRBD2|NA|TRBV5-4
CASSGSGSGVAKNIQYF
TGTGCCAGCAGCGGTAGCGGGAGTGGGGTAGCCAAAAACATTCAGTACTTC
>TRBJ1-3|NA|NA|TRBV11-2
CASRGRGNTIYF
TGTGCCAGCAGGGGGAGAGGAAACACCATATATTTT
>TRBJ1-4|NA|once|TRBV10-3
CAISDQGDNEKLFF
TGTGCCATCAGTGACCAAGGGGATAATGAAAAACTGTTTTTT
>TRBJ2-7|TRBD2|few|TRBV5-8
CASSLGTSGNYEQYF
TGTGCCAGCAGCCTCGGGACTAGCGGAAATTACGAGCAGTACTTC
>TRBJ2-3|NA|NA|TRBV6-5
CASSSEDRTDTQYF
TGTGCCAGCAGTTCCGAGGACAGAACAGATACGCAGTATTTT
>TRBJ2-7|NA|few|TRBV4-1
CASSKAPGQMLNEQYF
TGCGCCAGCAGCAAAGCTCCGGGACAAATGCTAAACGAGCAGTACTTC
>TRBJ1-2|NA|NA|TRBV7-2
CASSIRQFWAFVGYGYTF
TGTGCCAGCAGCATAAGACAGTTTTGGGCGTTCGTTGGCTATGGCTACACCTTC
>TRBJ2-5|NA|NA|TRBV11-1
CASSLTRGLAETQYF
TGTGCCAGCAGCTTAACCCGGGGATTAGCTGAGACCCAGTACTTC
>TRBJ1-1|NA|NA|TRBV11-3
CASSLLGANTEAFF
TGTGCCAGCAGCTTACTAGGGGCTAACACTGAAGCTTTCTTT
>TRBJ1-5|TRBD1|once|TRBV9
CASSPGQGSQPQHF
TGTGCCAGCAGCCCCGGACAGGGAAGTCAGCCCCAGCATTTT
>TRBJ2-7|NA|NA|TRBV21-1
CASSSRQGPKYEQYF
TGTGCCAGCAGCTCCCGACAGGGGCCGAAGTACGAGCAGTACTTC
>TRBJ2-1|TRBD2|NA|TRBV3-1/TRBV3-2
CASSPRRVAGGPFF
TGTGCCAGCAGCCCGCGGAGGGTAGCGGGAGGTCCCTTCTTC
>TRBJ2-7|NA|NA|TRBV6-6
CATRPQGRSYEQYF
TGTGCCACTCGACCACAGGGTCGATCCTACGAGCAGTACTTC
>TRBJ2-1|TRBD1|NA|TRBV28
CASGHGDRQFF
TGTGCCAGCGGGCATGGGGACAGGCAGTTCTTC
>TRBJ2-2|NA|NA|TRBV19
CASRVGMSGELFF
TGTGCCAGTAGAGTGGGCATGTCCGGGGAGCTGTTTTTT
>TRBJ2-7|NA|NA|TRBV21-1
CASSKSWTGESYEQYF
TGTGCCAGCAGCAAATCGTGGACAGGGGAGTCCTACGAGCAGTACTTC
>TRBJ2-1|NA|NA|TRBV19
CASSIEGYPITRGEQFF
TGTGCCAGTAGTATAGAAGGCTACCCGATTACCCGAGGTGAGCAGTTCTTC
>TRBJ1-4|TRBD1|NA|TRBV6-5
CASSSTGGRTEKLFF
TGTGCCAGCAGTTCGACAGGGGGCCGGACGGAAAAACTGTTTTTT
>TRBJ2-2|TRBD2|NA|TRBV24-1
CATSDPRGGHTGELFF
TGTGCCACCAGTGACCCCCGGGGGGGGCACACCGGGGAGCTGTTTTTT
>TRBJ2-2|NA|NA|TRBV6-6
CASSPGIAANTGELFF
TGTGCCAGCAGCCCGGGTATTGCGGCGAACACCGGGGAGCTGTTTTTT
>TRBJ2-3|NA|NA|TRBV5-1
CASRQSITDTQYF
TGCGCCAGCCGACAGTCAATCACAGATACGCAGTATTTT
>TRBJ2-3|TRBD2|NA|TRBV5-4
CASSLPSGNTDTQYF
TGTGCCAGCAGCTTGCCCAGCGGGAACACAGATACGCAGTATTTT
>TRBJ2-2|NA|NA|TRBV7-2
CASSSAGYRWTGELFF
TGTGCCAGCAGCTCGGCGGGGTACCGATGGACCGGGGAGCTGTTTTTT
>TRBJ2-3|NA|NA|TRBV9
CASSPRQKISTDTQYF
TGTGCCAGCAGCCCTCGACAGAAAATTAGCACAGATACGCAGTATTTT
>TRBJ2-1|TRBD1|NA|TRBV9
CASSRRTGTNEQFF
TGTGCCAGCAGCAGACGGACAGGGACGAATGAGCAGTTCTTC
>TRBJ2-1|TRBD2|NA|TRBV19
CASSPWGGGSSYNEQFF
TGTGCCAGTAGTCCTTGGGGCGGGGGTAGCTCCTACAATGAGCAGTTCTTC
>TRBJ1-5|TRBD1|NA|TRBV7-9
CASTRGLNQPQHF
TGTGCCAGCACCAGGGGGCTTAATCAGCCCCAGCATTTT
>TRBJ2-2|TRBD2|NA|TRBV28
CASSLGLAGEGTGELFF
TGTGCCAGCAGTTTAGGACTAGCGGGAGAGGGTACCGGGGAGCTGTTTTTT
>TRBJ1-3|NA|NA|TRBV9
CASSVGQAPVGTIYF
TGTGCCAGCAGCGTAGGACAGGCACCGGTGGGCACCATATATTTT
>TRBJ2-3|NA|NA|TRBV11-3
CASRSGVRLADTQYF
TGTGCCAGCAGGTCCGGGGTACGTTTGGCAGATACGCAGTATTTT
>TRBJ2-6|TRBD1|NA|TRBV4-1
CASSQEPTGGPLTGSGANVLTF
TGCGCCAGCAGCCAAGAACCGACAGGGGGGCCTCTCACGGGTTCTGGGGCCAACGTCCTGACTTTC
>TRBJ2-1|NA|NA|TRBV7-3
CASSLMGSEAASEQFF
TGTGCCAGCAGCTTAATGGGTAGTGAGGCAGCTAGTGAGCAGTTCTTC
>TRBJ1-4|TRBD1|NA|TRBV2
CASGETGSGKLFF
TGTGCCAGCGGCGAGACAGGGAGTGGAAAACTGTTTTTT